Reported below is one T cell receptor (beta chain). What it recognizes is unknown. The data derive from a study of shared clonotypes between healthy human individuals. Study conclusions and caveats: Clonotype sharing levels among donors were expected to vary with sequencing depth.

Clones were read by immunoSEQ multiplex PCR, and TCRdb kept only the in-frame ones, dropping some. The sample contains about 490,000 clones, about 84% of which appear only once. The receptor comes from a woman in her forties in good health. Some clones in this sample may be carry-over from other donors' samples. Sequencing input: PBMCs.

The CDR3 loop is CASSQDSAAGTETYEQYF. DNA of the CDR3: TGTGCCAGCAGCCAAGATTCGGCGGCCGGGACAGAGACCTACGAGCAGTACTTC. The chain couples TRBV4-2 to TRBJ2-7; 7 bases agree with TRBD1. The length of the CDR3 is 18 residues. The germline V gene has CDR1 LGHNA and CDR2 YNFKEQ. The ends lost 0 bases at V and 2 bases at J; junction bases unmatched: 13.